This T cell receptor (beta chain) was found in a study of CD4 T cells in relation to SARS-CoV-2 and coronaviruses. General observations from the study: Compared with monoreactive clones, crossreactive clones showed significantly weaker SARS-CoV-2 expansion. No crossreactivity against non-spike viral proteins was tested here.

The V gene lost 5 bases and the J gene lost 6 bases, with 17 bases spanning the gap. CDR3 length: 15 amino acids. Per germline, CDR1 LGHDT and CDR2 YNNKEL (reference sequence). Produced via immunoSEQ multiplex PCR; TCRdb's table is partial and in-frame only. The repertoire has under 25,000 clones, 78% of them found once; the top ten carry more than 11%. Before the COVID-19 pandemic, during about 2010-2019, CD4+ T cells were taken from unexposed donors. After ten to eleven days of culture, CD4+ T cells were isolated. Testing used SARS-CoV-2 S/N and four cold-coronavirus spikes on unexposed-donor CD4+ T cells, cells permitting. Each well had a few million PBMCs in about 5% human AB serum with IL-2. A remark on this clone: Its cognate antigen is unknown.

Sample: CD4+ T cells from PBMCs, cultured in vitro. The source of this sequence is a human donor in good health. The rearrangement uses TRBV3-1 (or the pseudogene TRBV3-2) and TRBJ2-1; D possibly uses TRBD1 or TRBD2 (5 bases each). The CDR3 loop reads CASSSLFGGGNEQFF. The CDR3 nucleotides are TGTGCCAGCAGCTCACTCTTCGGTGGGGGCAATGAGCAGTTCTTC.